This T cell receptor beta chain was identified in a study of blood T cell repertoires in COVID-19. The overall study: Collection of acute and convalescent COVID-19 samples took place in the United States, Italy and Spain. Sources were T cells, B-cell-depleted T cells, or PBMCs; the material itself was cDNA or gDNA.

In the source study's methods: Amplification from reference gene primers served as the basis for estimated nucleated cell counts. The assay was immunoSEQ multiplex PCR, and TCRdb's table has in-frame clones only and misses some. That table furnishes V, J and clone size, whereas the DNA furnished D and trimming. Of 50,000 to 65,000 clones listed, approximately 83% are singletons. The CDR3 runs to 14 residues. CDR1 SQVTM and CDR2 ANQGSEA come from the germline V gene. V lost 6 bases and J lost 1; bases outside the gene matches: 8. This chain joins TRBV29-1 and TRBJ1-2; 7 bases align to TRBD1. Sequences were obtained from peripheral blood. This receptor was obtained from a middle-aged man with acute or convalescent COVID-19. CDR3 DNA: TGCAGCGTCTGGACAGGAGAAGTTAACTATGGCTACACCTTC. Its translation: CSVWTGEVNYGYTF.